This T cell receptor beta chain came from a study of T-cell memory formation after mild COVID-19. Broader study findings: The SARS-CoV-2 specificity of second-wave clones reaching peak at day 37 remained unverified.

Note on this clonotype: The target antigen is unknown.

The germline V gene encodes CDR1 SGDLS and CDR2 YYNGEE. Trimming removed 3 bases from V and 9 bases from J, with 18 bases in between. The CDR3 sequence is 14 residues long. TCRdb recomputed calls from the 5' RACE reads with MiXCR, one row per CDR3 protein. The repertoire holds about 430,000 distinct CDR3 sequences, about 24% seen once, with around 9.5% in the top ten. V and J are TRBV9 and TRBJ1-2, with D maybe TRBD1 (5 bases). The sequencing input was PBMCs or a T cell subset sorted from them (not recorded which). This TCR came from an adult woman who had mild COVID-19 (a few samples of this study predate the infection). Cell type and time point are not known. The CDR3 nucleotides read TGTGCCAGCAGCGCGGGGGGGAACACTTACCGCTACACCTTC. Translated, it gives CASSAGGNTYRYTF.